The 6 T cell receptor beta chains listed next were all sequenced from one sample in a study of shared clonotypes between healthy human individuals. The data were produced by immunoSEQ multiplex PCR, yet TCRdb's version contains in-frame clones alone and is incomplete. The sample contains about 2.1 million clones, around 93% of which appear only once. The naive CD8 population came from CD45RO-negative cells selected for CCR7, without terminally differentiated effector memory CD45RA+ cells. Sequenced sample: naive CD8+ T cells from PBMCs. These receptors were taken from a man between 18 and 35 years old in good health. Some clones in this sample may be carry-over from other donors' samples.

This chain joins TRBV5-1 and TRBJ1-1; D gene unclear. Germline CDR1 reads SGHRS; CDR2 reads YFSETQ. The CDR3 runs to 16 residues. Trimming removed 4 bases at V and 0 bases at J, with 16 bases between. The CDR3 region has the DNA TGCGCCAGCAGCCCTGGCCGGGCGGGCGTGAACACTGAAGCTTTCTTT. This gives the protein CASSPGRAGVNTEAFF.

V usage is TRBV27 and J usage is TRBJ2-1; 7 nucleotides line up with TRBD1. The CDR3 consists of 17 residues. CDR1 is MNHEY, CDR2 SMNVEV, per germline (reference sequence). With 7 bases clipped from V and 0 bases from J, the junction kept 12 bases outside the gene matches. CDR3 loop: CASTPLGGPSSYNEQFF. CDR3 coding DNA: TGTGCCAGCACCCCGTTAGGGGGCCCAAGCTCCTACAATGAGCAGTTCTTC.

This chain links TRBV27 with TRBJ2-7, with a possible D match to TRBD2 (5 bases). CDR3 length: 13 amino acids. The V end was cut by 8 bases, the J end by 0 bases, with 11 bases between. Germline CDR1 reads MNHEY; CDR2 reads SMNVEV (reference sequence). The CDR3 DNA is TGTGCCAGCCCTTTTGGGAGCTCCTACGAGCAGTACTTC. Amino acids: CASPFGSSYEQYF.

This sequence joins TRBV5-5 and TRBJ2-7, with 11 bases aligning to TRBD1. Germline V CDR1 and CDR2: SGHKS, YYEKEE (reference sequence). This CDR3 contains 15 residues. After removal of 4 bases from V and 4 bases from J, the junction contained 7 bases not matched to a gene. CDR3 nucleotides: TGTGCCAGCAGCGAGGGACAGGGGGTTGTGTACGAGCAGTACTTC. Protein: CASSEGQGVVYEQYF.

This clone was seen just once. V and J are TRBV4-1 and TRBJ1-1, with D maybe TRBD1 (6 bases). V lost 3 bases to trimming and J lost 1 base, with 15 bases between them. The germline CDR1 and CDR2 sequences are MGHRA and YSYEKL. The CDR3 has 16 residues. CDR3 DNA: TGCGCCAGCAGCCATCGACGGCTGGGACAGAACACTGAAGCTTTCTTT. Its translation: CASSHRRLGQNTEAFF.

The V and J genes are TRBV6-6 and TRBJ1-6; 8 bases map to TRBD1. The junction had 1 base not matched to a gene; V was cut back by 0 bases and J by 6 bases. The germline V gene has CDR1 MNHNY and CDR2 SVGAGI (reference sequence). The CDR3 sequence is 15 residues long. The CDR3 DNA reads TGTGCCAGCAGTTACTCGGACAGGGCTAATTCACCCCTCCACTTT. This codes for CASSYSDRANSPLHF.